The clone carrying this TCR beta chain appeared a single time. Its antigen is still unknown. Assay: immunoSEQ multiplex PCR; the TCRdb copy retains only in-frame clones and omits some. The sample comprises 120,000 to 150,000 clones, about 92% of which are singletons, and less than 2% rests with the top ten. In germline, CDR1 is MNHEY, CDR2 SVGAGI. V lost 5 bases to trimming and J lost 8 bases, with 18 bases between them. The CDR3 is 15 amino acids. This specimen comes from a study of T cell responses to AZD1222 COVID-19 vaccine. Study conclusions and caveats: Donors were mostly white British, more females; clonal diversity possibly underestimated.

The clonotype was recovered from an adult in good health. Source: peripheral blood, taken on day 0 of AZD1222 vaccination. The chain joins TRBV6-5 to TRBJ2-2; D possibly corresponds to TRBD2 (6 bases). CDR3 amino acids: CASSRGWERMGELFF. CDR3 bases: TGTGCCAGCAGTCGGGGGTGGGAGAGGATGGGGGAGCTGTTTTTT.